The entry below describes one T cell receptor (beta chain). Other nucleotide sequences in the sample specify the same CDR3. These data belong to a study of shared clonotypes between healthy human individuals. Repertoires were generated with immunoSEQ multiplex PCR, while TCRdb's copy carries only in-frame clones and drops some. The sample yields about 480,000 clones, roughly 78% seen once. This clonotype originated in a woman aged 40 to 49 in good health. Some clones in this sample may be carry-over from other donors' samples. Sequencing used PBMCs.

CDR3 coding DNA: TGCAGCGTGGGACAGGGTTTCTACAATGAGCAGTTCTTC. Translated: CSVGQGFYNEQFF. This chain links TRBV29-1 with TRBJ2-1; 9 nucleotides line up with TRBD1. Germline-derived CDR1 and CDR2 are SQVTM and ANQGSEA. V lost 6 bases, J lost 3 bases, and 3 bases stayed unmatched. The length of the CDR3 is 13 residues.